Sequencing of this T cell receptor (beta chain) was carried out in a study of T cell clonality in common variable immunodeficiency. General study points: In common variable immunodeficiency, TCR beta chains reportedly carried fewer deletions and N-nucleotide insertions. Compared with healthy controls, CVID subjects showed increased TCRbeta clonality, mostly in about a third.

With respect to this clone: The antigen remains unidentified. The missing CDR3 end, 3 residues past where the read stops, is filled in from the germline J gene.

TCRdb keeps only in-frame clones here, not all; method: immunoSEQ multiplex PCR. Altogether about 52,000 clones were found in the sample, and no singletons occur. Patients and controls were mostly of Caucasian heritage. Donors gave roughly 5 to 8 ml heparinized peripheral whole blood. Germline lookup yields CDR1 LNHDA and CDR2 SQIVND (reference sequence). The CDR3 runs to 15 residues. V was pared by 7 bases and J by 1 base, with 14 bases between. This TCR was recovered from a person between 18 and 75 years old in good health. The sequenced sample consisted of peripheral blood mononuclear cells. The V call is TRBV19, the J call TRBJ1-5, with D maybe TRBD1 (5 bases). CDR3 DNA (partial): TGTGCCAGTACCATTCAGGGAGTAAGCAATCAGCCC. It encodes CASTIQGVSNQP. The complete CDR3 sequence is CASTIQGVSNQPQHF.